This TCR beta chain was sequenced during a study of graft-versus-host responses after intestinal transplantation. Notes on this clone: No antigen is known for it.

Sequencing used immunoSEQ multiplex PCR; TCRdb keeps in-frame clones, though not all of them. The sample yields around 88,000 clones, roughly 80% seen once. J gave up 4 bases and V 5 bases, and 11 bases lay outside the gene matches. This CDR3 comprises 15 residues. The germline V gene has CDR1 SGHTA and CDR2 FQGTGA. The chain employs TRBV7-3 and TRBJ2-7; 7 bases fit TRBD2. This clonotype originated in a human donor who received an intestinal transplant. The specimen comprised unstimulated CD8+ T cells sorted from spleen or lymph node cells, sampled before intestinal transplant. Here the CDR3 DNA reads TGTGCCAGCAGCGGGACTAACCAGCCCCTTTACGAGCAGTACTTC. This codes for CASSGTNQPLYEQYF.